The sequence of this TCR beta chain was determined in a study of T cells in Graves' hyperthyroidism and ophthalmopathy (dated by TCRdb to between 2019 and 2020). Background for the entire study: Peripheral blood was collected at initial diagnosis, before any treatment. Prospective prediction of ophthalmopathy was tested in an independent validation cohort consisting of about 19 hyperthyroidism patients and some 15 patients who later progressed to ophthalmopathy. The study also compared thyroid tissue and blood T-cell repertoires from five or six Graves' hyperthyroidism patients. The paper describes TCR Vbeta CDR3 sequencing of more than 120 peripheral blood samples, made up of roughly 45 ophthalmopathy patients, more than 70 hyperthyroidism patients and roughly 17 progressor patients. The 100 or so discovery patients were randomly divided into training and test sets at a 7:3 ratio. Once sampling was done, hyperthyroidism patients were given methimazole at a starting dose of 30 mg daily, whereas ophthalmopathy patients were given high-dose intravenous methylprednisolone. To identify TCR V-J signatures that set the groups apart, the researchers used a discovery cohort of 90 to 100 patients, made up of under 45 with Graves' ophthalmopathy and some 56 with stable Graves' hyperthyroidism. Overall study results and their limits: Most expanded thyroid clonotypes (frequency above 0.001) were also detected in blood, suggesting blood repertoires may reflect thyroid immune responses. During validation, the model predicted progression to ophthalmopathy a median of approximately six months ahead of onset, with almost 71% sensitivity and 72% to 85% specificity. Ophthalmopathy was separated from stable hyperthyroidism by a 13 V-J signature model, with about 86% sensitivity and around 81% specificity obtained in cross-validation and 80%/75% obtained in testing. Sample size was not statistically predetermined, and investigators were not blinded to group allocation.

Spanning cysteine to phenylalanine, the CDR3 consists of 12 amino acids. The DNA shown is the 36-base CDR3, in frame from base 1. Trimming costs V 5 bases and J 7 bases, and their ends lie 11 bases apart. The germline V gene (reference sequence) specifies DFQATT as CDR1 and SNEGSKA as CDR2. Graves' hyperthyroidism was defined as stable when no progression to ophthalmopathy occurred over 18 months of follow-up. The hyperthyroidism patients were between 18 and 65 years old and newly diagnosed, with a disease duration of less than 2 months. Patients with uncontrolled infections, other autoimmune diseases, pregnancy or lactation were excluded. Diagnoses were based on clinical symptoms, serum thyroxine and TRAb, thyroid ultrasound and orbital computed tomography. PBMCs were isolated from 7.5 to 10 ml of fresh peripheral blood by Ficoll-Paque density gradient centrifugation. Total RNA was extracted with Trizol reagent, and quality was checked on an Agilent 2100 Bioanalyzer.

This clonotype was counted at least ten times. Its specific antigen is unknown. Base-call qualities are not available, and no considerably larger clone is one nucleotide away. TCR beta CDR3 regions were amplified from RNA transcripts. The TCR CDR3 was subjected to a first round of RT-PCR using the HTBI primer set and the Qiagen OneStep RT-PCR kit. The libraries were constructed in a second round of multiplex PCR and then size-selected and purified. Libraries were sequenced paired-end with 100 bp reads on an Illumina HiSeq2000. As for the authors' bioinformatics: SOAPnuke was used to process the raw data, throwing out any read that contained adapters or uncalled bases, had a mean Phred below 15, or lacked an exact constant-primer or identifier match. High-quality paired reads were merged with COPE v1.2.5, and unique nucleotide sequences were defined as clonotypes. MiTCR v1.1 was used to align the clonotypes against IMGT TRBV, TRBD and TRBJ reference segments. Analysis was restricted to V-J combinations with a frequency above 0.0001, which covered roughly 99% of repertoires. A TCS score was defined as the ratio between F50 (clonal expansion) and ExV (chaos), using BLOSUM62-based TCRdist between CDR3 peptides within each V-J. Welch's t-statistics and random forest reduced 500 to 650 V-J features to roughly 13, which were used in a naive Bayes classifier (R e1071). Clones were called with MiXCR by TCRdb after fastp trimmed the public reads at Q25, and only in-frame beta chains were retained. Entries that share a CDR3 protein sequence are merged under the most common genes and DNA. V and J calls and clone size were set by TCRdb, not the authors. In this sample the table shows a few hundred thousand distinct CDR3 sequences, approximately 14% of which occur a single time. The ten largest clonotypes hold under 7.5% of the sample.

The sequence joins TRBV20-1 to TRBJ2-2, and possibly TRBD2, on 6 matching bases. The receptor was isolated from a woman under 40 with Graves' hyperthyroidism. The sample taken for sequencing was blood. In nucleotides, the sequence is TGCAGTGCTGGGACTGCGCACGGGGAGCTGTTTTTT. Its translation reads: CSAGTAHGELFF.